These T cell receptor beta chains were read from a single sample in a study of shared clonotypes between healthy human individuals. Sequencing used immunoSEQ multiplex PCR; TCRdb keeps in-frame clones, though not all of them. This sample yields millions of clones, of which about 95% are seen a single time; roughly 1% belongs to the top ten. Material for sequencing was naive CD8+ T cells sorted from blood. These receptor sequences come from a man in his late teens or twenties in good health. CDR3s include the opening cysteine and the closing phenylalanine or tryptophan. The order of the fields is clone size, J gene, D gene, V gene, CDR3 protein, CDR3 DNA. A D gene is named only where the DNA matches it firmly. The listing skips clone size in some rows; elsewhere it reads once, few, many or a size class.

NA	TRBJ1-6	TRBD1	TRBV27	CASSFGTESYNSPLHF	TGTGCCAGCAGTTTCGGGACAGAAAGCTATAATTCACCCCTCCACTTT
NA	TRBJ2-7	TRBD1	TRBV5-1	CASSLLTGAYEQYF	TGCGCCAGCAGCTTGCTGACAGGGGCCTACGAGCAGTACTTC
NA	TRBJ2-3	NA	TRBV13	CASRTSPPDTQYF	TGTGCCAGCAGAACCAGCCCCCCGGATACGCAGTATTTT
NA	TRBJ2-1	NA	TRBV29-1	CSAVKWEVRDNEQFF	TGCAGCGCAGTGAAATGGGAGGTTCGCGACAATGAGCAGTTCTTC
NA	TRBJ1-1	NA	TRBV7-6	CASRSYSLDGNTEAFF	TGTGCCAGCCGATCCTACTCCCTGGACGGTAACACTGAAGCTTTCTTT
once	TRBJ1-1	TRBD1	TRBV28	CASSLSTGGIGTEAFF	TGTGCCAGCAGTTTATCTACAGGGGGCATTGGGACTGAAGCTTTCTTT
NA	TRBJ2-3	TRBD2	TRBV10-3	CATGLAGGADTQYF	TGTGCCACCGGACTAGCGGGGGGGGCAGATACGCAGTATTTT
NA	TRBJ1-6	NA	TRBV7-8	CASSLGGGSYNSPLHF	TGTGCCAGCAGCTTAGGAGGAGGGAGCTATAATTCACCCCTCCACTTT
few	TRBJ2-4	TRBD2	TRBV11-2	CASTPGSGRVDIQYF	TGTGCCAGCACCCCGGGTAGCGGGAGGGTAGACATTCAGTACTTC
NA	TRBJ2-2	NA	TRBV28	CASSLMDMANTGELFF	TGTGCCAGCAGTTTAATGGACATGGCGAACACCGGGGAGCTGTTTTTT
once	TRBJ2-5	TRBD2	TRBV28	CASTQSGGALETQYF	TGTGCCAGCACCCAAAGCGGGGGGGCGTTGGAGACCCAGTACTTC
NA	TRBJ2-7	TRBD1	TRBV13	CASSLTGIPYEQYF	TGTGCCAGCAGCTTGACAGGGATTCCCTACGAGCAGTACTTC
NA	TRBJ2-2	TRBD1	TRBV25-1	CASSEWGQGAGELFF	TGTGCCAGCAGTGAATGGGGACAGGGGGCCGGGGAGCTGTTTTTT
NA	TRBJ2-7	TRBD2	TRBV7-8	CASSWAGGPGYEQYF	TGTGCCAGCAGCTGGGCGGGAGGGCCGGGCTACGAGCAGTACTTC
NA	TRBJ1-2	NA	TRBV9	CASSAGYGYTF	TGTGCCAGCAGCGCTGGGTATGGCTACACCTTC
NA	TRBJ1-2	NA	TRBV5-1	CASSFGSKGYTF	TGCGCCAGCAGCTTTGGCAGCAAGGGCTACACCTTC
NA	TRBJ2-7	NA	TRBV7-6	CASSLGMSSYEQYF	TGTGCCAGCAGCTTAGGGATGAGCTCCTACGAGCAGTACTTC
NA	TRBJ2-7	TRBD1	TRBV27	CASSRVGTGDHEQYF	TGTGCCAGCAGTCGGGTGGGGACAGGGGACCACGAGCAGTACTTC
NA	TRBJ2-7	TRBD2	TRBV27	CASSSLLAGGPYEQYF	TGTGCCAGCAGTTCCTTACTAGCGGGAGGGCCCTACGAGCAGTACTTC
NA	TRBJ2-1	TRBD1	TRBV7-9	CASSYVDRAYNEQFF	TGTGCCAGCAGCTACGTCGACAGGGCCTACAATGAGCAGTTCTTC
NA	TRBJ2-7	NA	TRBV6-5	CASRVGQGLTEQYF	TGTGCCAGCCGAGTAGGGCAGGGTCTTACCGAGCAGTACTTC
NA	TRBJ2-7	TRBD1	TRBV4-3	CASSQDWTGGSYEQYF	TGCGCCAGCAGCCAAGATTGGACAGGGGGCTCCTACGAGCAGTACTTC
NA	TRBJ2-6	NA	TRBV29-1	CSVDPSGANVLTF	TGCAGCGTTGACCCCTCTGGGGCCAACGTCCTGACTTTC
NA	TRBJ1-4	NA	TRBV11-2	CASSLVLGFSSELFF	TGTGCCAGCAGCTTAGTTTTAGGGTTTTCATCTGAACTGTTTTTT
NA	TRBJ2-7	NA	TRBV5-6	CASSLEMEGKEDEQYF	TGTGCCAGCAGCTTGGAGATGGAGGGTAAAGAAGACGAGCAGTACTTC
once	TRBJ2-3	NA	TRBV10-1	CASSEVSPSEDTQYF	TGCGCCAGCAGTGAAGTATCTCCCTCCGAAGATACGCAGTATTTT
NA	TRBJ2-7	NA	TRBV7-9	CASSLRAPDEQYF	TGTGCCAGCAGCTTACGAGCCCCAGACGAGCAGTACTTC
few	TRBJ1-2	NA	TRBV2	CASSEGQNYGYTF	TGTGCCAGCAGTGAGGGTCAGAACTATGGCTACACCTTC
NA	TRBJ2-7	NA	TRBV25-1	CASSEIGIEYEQYF	TGTGCCAGCAGTGAAATAGGGATCGAATACGAGCAGTACTTC
NA	TRBJ2-7	NA	TRBV4-3	CASSQVLGSSYEQYF	TGCGCCAGCAGCCAAGTTCTGGGTAGCTCCTACGAGCAGTACTTC
NA	TRBJ2-7	TRBD1	TRBV27	CASIGTVSYEQYF	TGTGCCAGCATAGGGACAGTCTCCTACGAGCAGTACTTC
NA	TRBJ1-2	NA	TRBV5-4	CASSFAEGGYTF	TGTGCCAGCAGCTTTGCTGAAGGTGGCTACACCTTC
NA	TRBJ2-1	NA	TRBV5-1	CASFNDADNEQFF	TGCGCCAGCTTTAATGACGCCGACAATGAGCAGTTCTTC
NA	TRBJ1-6	NA	TRBV2	CASSEAPPGLGPHNSPLHF	TGTGCCAGCAGTGAAGCTCCACCGGGGCTAGGCCCCCATAATTCACCCCTCCACTTT
NA	TRBJ2-5	NA	TRBV4-1	CASSLSQTGGAGTQYF	TGCGCCAGCAGCCTCTCCCAGACAGGTGGGGCCGGGACCCAGTACTTC
once	TRBJ2-3	NA	TRBV5-1	CASSLVQGQDTQYF	TGCGCCAGCAGCTTGGTTCAGGGCCAAGATACGCAGTATTTT
NA	TRBJ2-2	TRBD1	TRBV6-1	CAIPGQETTGELFF	TGTGCCATCCCGGGACAGGAGACCACCGGGGAGCTGTTTTTT
NA	TRBJ2-7	NA	TRBV4-1	CASSQEVAISYEQYF	TGCGCCAGCAGCCAAGAGGTAGCCATTTCCTACGAGCAGTACTTC
NA	TRBJ2-1	TRBD2	TRBV7-9	CASSLRTSGLNEQFF	TGTGCCAGCAGCTTAAGGACTAGCGGCCTAAATGAGCAGTTCTTC
NA	TRBJ2-5	NA	TRBV27	CASSLSWGQSRETQYF	TGTGCCAGCAGTTTATCCTGGGGACAAAGTAGAGAGACCCAGTACTTC
NA	TRBJ2-1	NA	TRBV5-1	CASSLSAPTYNEQFF	TGCGCCAGCAGCTTGTCAGCGCCAACGTACAATGAGCAGTTCTTC
NA	TRBJ1-3	NA	TRBV9	CASSAGPLGEIGNTIYF	TGTGCCAGCAGCGCCGGACCGCTGGGGGAGATTGGAAACACCATATATTTT
NA	TRBJ1-4	NA	TRBV7-8	CASSLGLTGSNEKLFF	TGTGCCAGCAGCTTAGGATTGACGGGATCTAATGAAAAACTGTTTTTT
NA	TRBJ2-5	NA	TRBV27	CASSLSGGPQETQYF	TGTGCCAGCAGTTTATCGGGGGGGCCCCAAGAGACCCAGTACTTC
NA	TRBJ1-1	NA	TRBV4-1	CASSLSGGGAFF	TGCGCCAGCAGCCTCTCGGGAGGGGGAGCTTTCTTT
NA	TRBJ2-7	TRBD1	TRBV5-1	CASSLAETGWNEQYF	TGCGCCAGCAGCTTGGCGGAGACAGGGTGGAACGAGCAGTACTTC
NA	TRBJ1-1	NA	TRBV2	CASSEMRGTNTEAFF	TGTGCCAGCAGTGAAATGCGGGGTACGAACACTGAAGCTTTCTTT
NA	TRBJ2-7	NA	TRBV9	CASSVEADPYEQYF	TGTGCCAGCAGCGTAGAAGCAGATCCCTACGAGCAGTACTTC
once	TRBJ2-7	TRBD2	TRBV5-4	CASSARLAGGPKVDEQYF	TGTGCCAGCAGCGCCAGACTAGCGGGAGGGCCAAAGGTGGACGAGCAGTACTTC
NA	TRBJ1-2	NA	TRBV25-1	CASSDGGPRGYTF	TGTGCCAGCAGTGACGGGGGGCCGCGTGGCTACACCTTC
NA	TRBJ2-1	NA	TRBV6-5	CATGPSSYNEQFF	TGTGCCACAGGTCCGAGCTCCTACAATGAGCAGTTCTTC
NA	TRBJ2-1	TRBD2	TRBV5-4	CASSLGGGLARQFF	TGTGCCAGCAGCTTGGGGGGAGGACTAGCGCGGCAGTTCTTC
once	TRBJ2-2	NA	TRBV27	CASSLLVPRGMTDGELFF	TGTGCCAGCAGTTTATTAGTTCCACGGGGGATGACGGACGGGGAGCTGTTTTTT
NA	TRBJ1-1	TRBD1	TRBV9	CASSASGTGGTEAFF	TGTGCCAGCAGCGCATCCGGGACAGGGGGTACTGAAGCTTTCTTT
NA	TRBJ2-7	NA	TRBV7-9	CASNSPGDEQYF	TGTGCCAGCAACTCGCCAGGGGACGAGCAGTACTTC
NA	TRBJ2-1	TRBD2	TRBV4-3	CASSQDTAYTSGSHNEQFF	TGCGCCAGCAGCCAAGATACGGCCTACACTAGCGGGAGTCACAATGAGCAGTTCTTC
NA	TRBJ1-6	NA	TRBV7-2	CASSPGGNSPLHF	TGTGCCAGCAGCCCGGGGGGGAATTCACCCCTCCACTTT